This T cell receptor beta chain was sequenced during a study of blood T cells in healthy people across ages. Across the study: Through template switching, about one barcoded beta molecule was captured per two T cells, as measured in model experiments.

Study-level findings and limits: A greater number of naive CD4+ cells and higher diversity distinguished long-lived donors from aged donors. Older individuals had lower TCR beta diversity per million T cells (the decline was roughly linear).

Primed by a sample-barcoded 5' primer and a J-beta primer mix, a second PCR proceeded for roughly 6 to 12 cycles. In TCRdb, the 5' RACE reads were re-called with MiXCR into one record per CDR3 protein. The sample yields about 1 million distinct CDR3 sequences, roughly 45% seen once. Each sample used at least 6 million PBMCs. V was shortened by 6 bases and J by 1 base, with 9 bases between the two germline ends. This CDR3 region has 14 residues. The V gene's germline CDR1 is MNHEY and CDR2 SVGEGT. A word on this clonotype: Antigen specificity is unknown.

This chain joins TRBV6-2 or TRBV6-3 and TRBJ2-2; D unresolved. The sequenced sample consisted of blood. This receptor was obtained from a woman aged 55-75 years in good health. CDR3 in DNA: TGTGCCAGCAGCCCAAATTGGAACACCGGGGAGCTGTTTTTT. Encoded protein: CASSPNWNTGELFF.